These 7 T cell receptor beta chains were all obtained from the same sample, sequenced in a study of blood T cell repertoires in COVID-19. Assay: immunoSEQ multiplex PCR; the TCRdb copy retains only in-frame clones and omits some. The data hold about 20,000 clones, with 85% to 90% observed a single time. The sequenced material came from peripheral blood. The receptors were sampled from a human donor in a cohort sampled during active COVID-19.

The chain recombines TRBV14 with TRBJ1-2; 10 bases match TRBD1. Germline V gene sequence: CDR1 SGHDN, CDR2 FVKESK. The trim removed 1 base at V and 3 bases at J, leaving 5 bases unmatched. This CDR3 region has 16 residues. CDR3 in amino acids: CASSQVGGTGDYGYTF. CDR3 DNA: TGTGCCAGCAGCCAAGTTGGTGGGACAGGGGACTATGGCTACACCTTC.

The chain is built from TRBV30 and TRBJ2-1; D gene unclear. Trimming pared 0 bases from V and 7 bases from J, leaving 7 bases between. This CDR3 contains 12 residues. Germline V lookup: CDR1 GTSNPN, CDR2 SVGIG (reference sequence). The CDR3 DNA is TGTGCCTGGAGTGTTTTTAGAAATGAGCAGTTCTTC. It translates to CAWSVFRNEQFF.

The chain combines TRBV6-5 with TRBJ2-7; 11 bases map to TRBD1. CDR3 size: 14 residues. Germline trimming cut 3 bases from V and 4 bases from J; bases unmatched to any gene: 2. The germline gives CDR1 MNHEY, CDR2 SVGAGI. CDR3 nucleotides: TGTGCCAGCAGTTATGGGACAGGGGGGTACGAGCAGTACTTC. Encoded protein: CASSYGTGGYEQYF.

V is TRBV5-4 and J is TRBJ2-5; D might be TRBD2 (7 bases). Germline CDR1 is SGHNT and CDR2 is YYREEE (reference sequence). The CDR3 loop spans 14 amino acids. Between the trimmed V and J ends, which lost 0 bases and 4 bases, there was a span of 10 bases. CDR3 residues: CASSLGGGGETQYF. The DNA for the CDR3 is TGTGCCAGCAGCTTGGGGGGGGGCGGAGAGACCCAGTACTTC.

The chain uses TRBV27 and TRBJ2-3; 9 nucleotides align to TRBD1. With 5 bases clipped from V and 2 bases from J, the junction kept 5 bases outside the gene matches. The CDR3 has 15 amino acids. Per the germline V gene, CDR1 is MNHEY and CDR2 is SMNVEV (reference sequence). Here the CDR3 reads CASSPGTGFTDTQYF. CDR3 coding DNA: TGTGCCAGCAGTCCCGGGACAGGGTTCACAGATACGCAGTATTTT.

This clone is a singleton in its sample. The gene calls are TRBV5-1 and TRBJ1-2; possibly TRBD1 for D (6 bases). V was trimmed by 4 bases and J by 11 bases, leaving 15 bases between them. Germline V gives CDR1 SGHRS, CDR2 YFSETQ. This CDR3 comprises 12 residues. CDR3 coding DNA: TGCGCCAGCAGCGGGGGGGGCGATAGTTACACCTTC. This sequence encodes CASSGGGDSYTF.

V usage is TRBV19 and J usage is TRBJ1-3; D perhaps matches TRBD1 (6 bases). The V gene lost 2 bases and the J gene lost 4 bases, with 12 bases spanning the gap. Germline values: CDR1 LNHDA, CDR2 SQIVND (reference sequence). The CDR3 extends over 15 amino acids. CDR3 amino acids: CASSISQGRGNTIYF. In DNA, the CDR3 is TGTGCCAGTAGTATATCTCAGGGGCGAGGAAACACCATATATTTT.